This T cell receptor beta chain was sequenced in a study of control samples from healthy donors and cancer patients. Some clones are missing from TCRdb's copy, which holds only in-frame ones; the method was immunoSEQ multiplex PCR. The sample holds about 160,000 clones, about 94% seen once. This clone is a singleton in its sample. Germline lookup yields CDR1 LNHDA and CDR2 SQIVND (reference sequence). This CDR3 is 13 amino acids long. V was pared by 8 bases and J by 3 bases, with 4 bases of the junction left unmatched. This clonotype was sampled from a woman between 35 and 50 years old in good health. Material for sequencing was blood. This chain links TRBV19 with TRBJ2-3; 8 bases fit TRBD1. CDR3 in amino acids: CASGQGGTDTQYF. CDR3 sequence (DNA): TGTGCCAGTGGACAGGGAGGAACAGATACGCAGTATTTT.